Listed below are T cell receptor beta chains from one sample, sequenced in a study of shared clonotypes between healthy human individuals. Some clones are missing from TCRdb's copy, which holds only in-frame ones; the method was immunoSEQ multiplex PCR. The sample has hundreds of thousands of clones; 55% to 85% are singletons. Sequenced sample: memory CD4+ T cells sorted from blood. These receptors were obtained from a woman in her twenties or thirties in good health. The CDR3 runs from the conserved cysteine through the conserved F or W. The D gene is left open where the match is weak. Some rows mark clone size as missing; the rest say once, few, many or name a class of expanded clone.

>TRBV7-9|.|TRBD2|TRBJ2-3
CASSVTSGSLDTQYF
TGTGCCAGCAGCGTTACTAGCGGGAGCTTAGATACGCAGTATTTT
>TRBV5-1|.|TRBD1|TRBJ2-1
CASSLDRSSYNEQFF
TGCGCCAGCAGCCTGGACAGGAGCTCCTACAATGAGCAGTTCTTC
>TRBV19|.|.|TRBJ2-1
CASSIARQVRGEQFF
TGTGCCAGTAGTATCGCCCGGCAGGTCAGAGGTGAGCAGTTCTTC
>TRBV23-1|.|.|TRBJ1-5
CASRKRDAATLNQPQHF
TGCGCCAGCAGGAAAAGGGACGCCGCGACCCTTAATCAGCCCCAGCATTTT
>TRBV2|.|.|TRBJ2-7
CASSLRPVYEQYF
TGTGCCAGCAGCCTCAGACCAGTCTACGAGCAGTACTTC
>TRBV19|once|.|TRBJ1-1
CASRFRENTEAFF
TGTGCCAGTAGGTTTAGGGAGAACACTGAAGCTTTCTTT
>TRBV10-3|many|.|TRBJ2-7
CARDEQYF
TGTGCCAGGGACGAGCAGTACTTC
>TRBV5-1|.|TRBD1|TRBJ1-2
CASSSVPQTGDYGYTF
TGCGCCAGCAGCTCTGTTCCCCAGACAGGGGACTATGGCTACACCTTC
>TRBV7-2|.|.|TRBJ1-4
CASSLVGDEKLFF
TGTGCCAGCAGCTTAGTAGGGGATGAAAAACTGTTTTTT
>TRBV28|.|.|TRBJ1-3
CASSSRRRTGNTIYF
TGTGCCAGCAGTTCTAGGAGGCGAACTGGAAACACCATATATTTT
>TRBV11-2|.|TRBD1|TRBJ2-2
CASSSQGAAGELFF
TGTGCCAGCAGCTCACAGGGGGCTGCCGGGGAGCTGTTTTTT
>TRBV10-3|few|TRBD1|TRBJ2-1
CAISEPGQGSLHEQFF
TGTGCCATCAGTGAACCCGGACAGGGATCGCTGCATGAGCAGTTCTTC
>TRBV19|.|.|TRBJ2-3
CASTSEGGGGTDTQYF
TGTGCCAGTACCTCCGAGGGGGGGGGTGGCACAGATACGCAGTATTTT
>TRBV28|.|.|TRBJ2-2
CASTTQGGLGTGELFF
TGTGCCAGCACCACACAAGGGGGGCTGGGCACCGGGGAGCTGTTTTTT
>TRBV30|.|TRBD2|TRBJ2-3
CAWSNSGKHTDTQYF
TGTGCCTGGAGCAATAGCGGGAAACACACAGATACGCAGTATTTT